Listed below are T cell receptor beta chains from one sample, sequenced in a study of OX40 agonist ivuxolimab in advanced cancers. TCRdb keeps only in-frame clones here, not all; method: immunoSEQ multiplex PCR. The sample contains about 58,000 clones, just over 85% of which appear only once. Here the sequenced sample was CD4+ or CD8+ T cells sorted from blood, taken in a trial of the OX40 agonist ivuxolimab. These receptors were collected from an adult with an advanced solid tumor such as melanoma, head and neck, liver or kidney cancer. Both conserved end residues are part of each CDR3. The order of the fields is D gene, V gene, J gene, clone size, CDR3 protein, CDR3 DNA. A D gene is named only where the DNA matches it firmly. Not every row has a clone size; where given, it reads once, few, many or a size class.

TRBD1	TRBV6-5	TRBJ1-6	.	CASSFLWGQHNSPLHF	TGTGCCAGCAGTTTTCTATGGGGACAGCATAATTCACCCCTCCACTTT
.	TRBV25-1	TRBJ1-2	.	CASSAQGQYGYTF	TGTGCCAGCAGTGCCCAGGGTCAATATGGCTACACCTTC
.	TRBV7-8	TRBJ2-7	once	CASSASRGRSYEQYF	TGTGCCAGCAGCGCCTCCCGGGGGAGATCCTACGAGCAGTACTTC
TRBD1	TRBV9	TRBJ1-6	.	CASSTGTGLASPLHF	TGTGCCAGCAGCACCGGGACAGGTTTAGCCTCACCCCTCCACTTT
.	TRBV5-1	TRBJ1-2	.	CASNRLGRLDGYTF	TGCGCCAGCAACAGGTTGGGTCGACTAGATGGCTACACCTTC
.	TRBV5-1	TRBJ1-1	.	CASSYGQGPLRATEAFF	TGCGCCAGCAGCTACGGACAAGGACCATTAAGGGCCACTGAAGCTTTCTTT
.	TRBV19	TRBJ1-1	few	CASTPLIVGTEAFF	TGTGCCAGTACTCCATTGATTGTGGGGACTGAAGCTTTCTTT
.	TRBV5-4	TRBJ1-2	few	CASSLVGRTASLDYGYTF	TGTGCCAGCAGCTTGGTCGGTAGAACCGCTAGTTTGGACTATGGCTACACCTTC
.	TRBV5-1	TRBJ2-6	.	CASSLVAGAGGANVLTF	TGCGCCAGCAGCTTGGTGGCGGGGGCAGGTGGGGCCAACGTCCTGACTTTC
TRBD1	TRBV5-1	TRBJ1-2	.	CASSPGQRDYGYTF	TGCGCCAGCAGCCCGGGACAGAGGGACTATGGCTACACCTTC
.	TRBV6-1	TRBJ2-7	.	CASRPRGASSYEQYF	TGTGCCAGCAGACCCAGGGGCGCAAGCTCCTACGAGCAGTACTTC
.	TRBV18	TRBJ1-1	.	CASSAKGKMNTEAFF	TGTGCCAGCTCAGCAAAGGGGAAAATGAACACTGAAGCTTTCTTT
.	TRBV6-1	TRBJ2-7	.	CASKREGIAYEQYF	TGTGCCAGCAAACGTGAAGGCATCGCCTACGAGCAGTACTTC
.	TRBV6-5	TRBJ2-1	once	CASSYSRGYNEQFF	TGTGCCAGCAGTTACTCGAGAGGTTACAATGAGCAGTTCTTC
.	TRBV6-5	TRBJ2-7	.	CASSLRDGAYEQYF	TGTGCCAGCAGTCTCCGGGACGGAGCCTACGAGCAGTACTTC
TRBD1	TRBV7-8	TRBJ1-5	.	CASSLGQGRNQPQHF	TGTGCCAGCAGCTTGGGACAGGGAAGAAACCAGCCCCAGCATTTT
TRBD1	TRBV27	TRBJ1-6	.	CASKISRDRGSPLHF	TGTGCCAGCAAGATATCCCGGGACAGGGGGTCACCCCTCCACTTT
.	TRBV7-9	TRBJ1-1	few	CASSPDSLTEAFF	TGTGCCAGCAGCCCTGACAGCCTCACTGAAGCTTTCTTT
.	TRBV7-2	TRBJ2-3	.	CASSRGPLLTDTQYF	TGTGCCAGCAGTAGGGGACCATTACTCACAGATACGCAGTATTTT
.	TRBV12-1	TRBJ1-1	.	CASRGRGRSTAMNTEAFF	TGTGCCAGCAGGGGCAGGGGGCGGTCTACGGCCATGAACACTGAAGCTTTCTTT
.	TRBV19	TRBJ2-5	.	CASSMGGGAVETQYF	TGTGCCAGTAGTATGGGTGGGGGGGCCGTAGAGACCCAGTACTTC
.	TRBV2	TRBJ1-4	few	CASSDRQAGNEKLFF	TGTGCCAGCAGTGACCGACAGGCCGGGAATGAAAAACTGTTTTTT
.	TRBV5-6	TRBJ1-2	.	CASSLGVGGYTF	TGTGCCAGCAGCCTGGGGGTAGGGGGCTACACCTTC
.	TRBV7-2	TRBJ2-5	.	CASSLDPRLETQYF	TGTGCCAGCAGCTTAGATCCCAGATTAGAGACCCAGTACTTC
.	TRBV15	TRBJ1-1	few	CATSRAPGTNTEAFF	TGTGCCACCAGCAGGGCACCGGGGACCAACACTGAAGCTTTCTTT
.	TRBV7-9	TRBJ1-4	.	CASSLGSGQGEKLFF	TGTGCCAGCAGCTTAGGATCGGGGCAGGGGGAAAAACTGTTTTTT
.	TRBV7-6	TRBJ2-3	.	CASTGYSGADTQYF	TGTGCCAGCACCGGATATAGCGGCGCAGATACGCAGTATTTT
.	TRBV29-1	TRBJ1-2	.	CSVVLRGESNYGYTF	TGCAGCGTTGTTTTAAGGGGGGAGTCTAACTATGGCTACACCTTC
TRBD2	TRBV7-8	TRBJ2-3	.	CASSPRPAGTSGGRDTDTQYF	TGTGCCAGCAGCCCTAGGCCCGCCGGGACTAGCGGGGGGAGGGACACAGATACGCAGTATTTT
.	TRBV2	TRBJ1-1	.	CASQAHEGSTEAFF	TGTGCCAGCCAAGCCCACGAGGGGAGCACTGAAGCTTTCTTT
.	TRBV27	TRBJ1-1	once	CASSGLGPEAFF	TGTGCCAGCAGCGGACTGGGGCCTGAAGCTTTCTTT
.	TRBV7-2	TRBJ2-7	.	CASSSQILGEQYF	TGTGCCAGCAGCTCCCAGATTTTAGGCGAGCAGTACTTC
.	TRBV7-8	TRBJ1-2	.	CASSYGVSNYGYTF	TGTGCCAGCAGCTACGGGGTATCCAACTATGGCTACACCTTC
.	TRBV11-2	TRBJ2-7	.	CASSPHRYEQYF	TGTGCCAGCAGCCCGCACAGGTACGAGCAGTACTTC
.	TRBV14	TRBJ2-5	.	CASSQRETQYF	TGTGCCAGCAGCCAGAGGGAGACCCAGTACTTC
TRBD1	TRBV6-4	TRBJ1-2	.	CASSADPDRRYGYTF	TGTGCCAGCAGTGCCGACCCGGACAGGCGCTATGGCTACACCTTC
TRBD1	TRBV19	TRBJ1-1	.	CASSPATGRGNTEAFF	TGTGCCAGTAGCCCCGCGACAGGGAGAGGAAACACTGAAGCTTTCTTT
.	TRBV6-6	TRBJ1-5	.	CASNRQADQPQHF	TGTGCCAGCAATCGACAGGCTGATCAGCCCCAGCATTTT
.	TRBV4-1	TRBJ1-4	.	CASSQDRRQLNEKLFF	TGCGCCAGCAGCCAAGATCGAAGGCAGCTAAATGAAAAACTGTTTTTT
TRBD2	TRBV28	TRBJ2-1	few	CASRLGLAGGDDEQFF	TGTGCCAGCAGGCTGGGACTAGCGGGGGGGGACGATGAGCAGTTCTTC
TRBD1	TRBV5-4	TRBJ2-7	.	CASSSSTGISYEQYF	TGTGCCAGCAGCTCATCGACAGGGATCTCCTACGAGCAGTACTTC